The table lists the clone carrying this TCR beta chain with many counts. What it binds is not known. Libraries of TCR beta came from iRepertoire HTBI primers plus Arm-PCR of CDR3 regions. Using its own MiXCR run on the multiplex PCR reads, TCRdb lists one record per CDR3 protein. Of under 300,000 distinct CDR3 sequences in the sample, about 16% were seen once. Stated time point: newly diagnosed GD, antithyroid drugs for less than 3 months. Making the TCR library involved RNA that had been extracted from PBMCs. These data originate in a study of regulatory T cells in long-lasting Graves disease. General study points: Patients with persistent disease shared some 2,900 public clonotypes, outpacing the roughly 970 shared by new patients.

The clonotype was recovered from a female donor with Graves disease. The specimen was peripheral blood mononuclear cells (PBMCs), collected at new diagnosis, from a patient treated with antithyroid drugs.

This CDR3 is CASSSTGQNQPQHF. The DNA for the CDR3 is TGTGCCAGCAGCTCGACAGGGCAGAATCAGCCCCAGCATTTT. The V call is TRBV7-2, the J call TRBJ1-5; 7 nucleotides match TRBD1. The junction had 4 bases not matched to a gene; V was cut back by 4 bases and J by 4 bases. Germline CDR1 and CDR2: SGHTA and FQGNSA. CDR3 length equals 14 residues.